This TCR beta chain stems from a study of T cell responses to AZD1222 COVID-19 vaccine. General study findings and limits: Mostly white British, mostly female donors; authors suggested clonal diversity may be underestimated. Targets within unmutated variant regions were reportedly found for nearly half of spike-specific TCRs. The CD4 TCRs associated with vaccination extended across spike and predominated at 160-218 and 743-854. Only five to seven AZD1222 recipients tested seropositive at baseline.

Turning to this clone: What it binds is unknown.

Assay used: immunoSEQ multiplex PCR; TCRdb lists only in-frame clones, some missing. This sample has fewer than 85,000 clones; about 83% occur once, and the top ten carry approximately 1.3%. There are 17 residues in the CDR3. J was trimmed by 1 base and V by 3 bases; bases with no gene match: 8. Germline V gene sequence: CDR1 MNHEY, CDR2 SMNVEV (reference sequence). This clonotype was obtained from an adult who received the AZD1222 COVID-19 vaccine. This material consisted of peripheral blood, taken 28 days after the second AZD1222 dose. The chain combines TRBV27 with TRBJ1-4; 7 bases are a match to TRBD1. This chain's CDR3 is CASSFYRQGRTNEKLFF. CDR3 in DNA: TGTGCCAGCAGTTTTTATAGACAGGGCCGAACTAATGAAAAACTGTTTTTT.